These 15 T cell receptor beta chains were sequenced from one sample in a study of blood T cell repertoires in COVID-19. The data were produced by immunoSEQ multiplex PCR, yet TCRdb's version contains in-frame clones alone and is incomplete. The sample contains 150,000 to 180,000 clones, around 85% of which appear only once. The material sequenced was peripheral blood. The receptor source for this set is a woman in her seventies with acute or convalescent COVID-19.

The chain uses TRBV5-1 and TRBJ2-7; 14 bases are a match to TRBD2. This CDR3 spans 17 amino acids. V shed 5 bases, J shed 0 bases, and the junction held 7 bases outside the gene matches. Germline loops: CDR1 SGHRS, CDR2 YFSETQ. The CDR3 DNA sequence: TGCGCCAGCAGGGTAGGGACTAGCGGGGGCTACTCCTACGAGCAGTACTTC. This gives the protein CASRVGTSGGYSYEQYF.

Only one count was recorded for this clone. V and J are TRBV24-1 and TRBJ2-1, with 7 bases matching TRBD2. Per the germline V gene, CDR1 is KGHDR and CDR2 is SFDVKD. CDR3 length equals 12 residues. The V and J ends lost 9 bases and 5 bases, in that order; junction bases with no gene match: 3. In DNA, the CDR3 is TGTGCCACCGGGCGGGGGAACAATGAGCAGTTCTTC. Translating it yields CATGRGNNEQFF.

This chain connects TRBV7-2 to TRBJ2-7, with 7 bases aligning to TRBD1. The V gene end was trimmed by 5 bases and the J gene end by 4 bases; junction bases not matched to a gene: 11. Germline V CDR1 and CDR2: SGHTA, FQGNSA. The CDR3 length is 15 residues. For the CDR3, the DNA is TGTGCCAGCAGCCCGAGAGTAGGGGGCCAGTACGAGCAGTACTTC. It is translated as CASSPRVGGQYEQYF.

The DNA of the CDR3 is TGTGCCAGCTCACCGGACAGGTCCTCCTACAATGAGCAGTTCTTC. As protein: CASSPDRSSYNEQFF. The V call is TRBV18, the J call TRBJ2-1; 7 bases line up with TRBD1. CDR3 length equals 15 residues. The germline V gene encodes CDR1 KGHSH and CDR2 LQKENI. V trimming: 3 bases; J trimming: 0 bases; junction bases outside the gene matches: 2. The whole variable domain, filled in from reference TRBV18 and TRBJ2-1, reads NAGVMQNPRHLVRRRGQEARLRCSPMKGHSHVYWYRQLPEEGLKFMVYLQKENIIDESGMPKERFSAEFPKEGPSILRIQQVVRGDSAAYFCASSPDRSSYNEQFFGPGTRLTVL.

The rearrangement joins TRBV7-8 to TRBJ1-2, with a possible D match to TRBD1 (5 bases). V lost 1 base to trimming and J lost 4 bases, with 13 bases between them. The CDR3 spans 15 residues. Per the germline V gene, CDR1 is SGHVS and CDR2 is FQNEAQ. In DNA form, the CDR3 reads TGTGCCAGCAGCTTAGACGGCGGGGGATCCTATGGCTACACCTTC. Translation gives CASSLDGGGSYGYTF.

The chain carries TRBV19 and TRBJ2-3, with 11 bases identical to TRBD2. This CDR3 region has 17 residues. Trimming removed 3 bases from V and 0 bases from J; junction bases left unmatched: 5. Germline V gives CDR1 LNHDA, CDR2 SQIVND (reference sequence). CDR3 sequence reads: CASSITASGGSTDTQYF. The CDR3 coding sequence is TGTGCCAGTAGTATCACGGCTAGCGGGGGGAGCACAGATACGCAGTATTTT.

The rearrangement uses TRBV19 and TRBJ2-2, with 8 bases lining up with TRBD1. The CDR3 sequence is 15 residues long. Germline CDR1 and CDR2: LNHDA and SQIVND (reference sequence). V dropped 6 bases and J dropped 1; count of bases not matched to a gene: 4. As DNA, the CDR3 is TGTGCCAGTAGGGGACAGGCTTTGAACACCGGGGAGCTGTTTTTT. This sequence encodes CASRGQALNTGELFF.

The chain links TRBV5-1 to TRBJ2-1; 8 bases map to TRBD1. Germline V lookup: CDR1 SGHRS, CDR2 YFSETQ. The trim removed 3 bases at V and 6 bases at J, leaving 14 bases unmatched. CDR3 length: 17 amino acids. CDR3 nucleotide sequence: TGCGCCAGCAGCTCCCCCCTCAGGGGGCAGAGGGCCAATGAGCAGTTCTTC. Residues: CASSSPLRGQRANEQFF. The variable domain in full, completed from reference TRBV5-1 and TRBJ2-1, reads KAGVTQTPRYLIKTRGQQVTLSCSPISGHRSVSWYQQTPGQGLQFLFEYFSETQRNKGNFPGRFSGRQFSNSRSEMNVSTLELGDSALYLCASSSPLRGQRANEQFFGPGTRLTVL.

The chain carries TRBV30 and TRBJ2-7; weak D call: TRBD1 (5 bases). CDR3 size: 10 residues. Germline CDR1 reads GTSNPN; CDR2 reads SVGIG (reference sequence). V lost 5 bases, J lost 5 bases, and 7 bases lay in between. The CDR3 bases are TGTGCCTGGGAAGGGGACGAGCAGTACTTC. This sequence encodes CAWEGDEQYF.

This chain connects TRBV11-2 to TRBJ2-1, with D tentatively TRBD2 (5 bases). This CDR3 has 15 amino acids. V shed 4 bases and J shed 0 bases, with 10 bases lying between them. CDR1 and CDR2 (germline): SGHAT, FQNNGV. CDR3 protein: CASSSARGSYNEQFF. The CDR3 region has the DNA TGTGCCAGCAGCTCCGCTCGGGGCTCCTACAATGAGCAGTTCTTC.

There are a few counts of this clone. J is TRBJ1-1 and V is TRBV6-2 or TRBV6-3, with D unresolved. This CDR3 is built from 14 residues. Trimming removed 4 bases from V and 1 base from J, with 10 bases in between. The V gene's germline CDR1 is MNHEY and CDR2 SVGEGT. The CDR3 protein is CASSSLNWNTEAFF. The CDR3 nucleotides read TGTGCCAGCAGTTCCCTGAACTGGAACACTGAAGCTTTCTTT.

The rearrangement links TRBV7-8 to TRBJ1-4; 11 bases align to TRBD1. CDR1 and CDR2 from the germline V gene are SGHVS and FQNEAQ. The length of the CDR3 is 14 residues. V lost 4 bases to trimming and J lost 11 bases; unmatched junction nucleotides: 6. CDR3 amino acids: CASSSGQGGGKLFF. The CDR3, as DNA: TGTGCCAGCAGCTCGGGACAGGGGGGTGGGAAACTGTTTTTT.

This sequence joins TRBV5-5 and TRBJ1-1, with 7 bases matching TRBD1. The CDR3 consists of 14 residues. CDR1 SGHKS and CDR2 YYEKEE come from the germline V gene (reference sequence). J gave up 2 bases and V 2 bases, and 3 bases lay outside the gene matches. CDR3 region: CASSLRTGNTEAFF. The CDR3 nucleotides read TGTGCCAGCAGCTTAAGGACAGGTAACACTGAAGCTTTCTTT.

This rearrangement joins TRBV25-1 to TRBJ1-2; the D gene is possibly TRBD1 (5 bases). V gave up 4 bases and J gave up 4 bases, with 10 bases separating them. This CDR3 is 13 amino acids long. Germline CDR1 reads MGHDK; CDR2 reads SYGVNS. For the CDR3, the DNA is TGTGCCAGCAGTGGGGGGAGGGTCTATGGCTACACCTTC. Amino acid sequence: CASSGGRVYGYTF.

The V gene is TRBV2, the J gene TRBJ2-1; the D gene is possibly TRBD2 (6 bases). Trimming removed 5 bases from V and 10 bases from J, with 12 bases in between. CDR1 and CDR2 (germline): SNHLY, FYNNEI. This CDR3 is 12 amino acids long. The CDR3 spells CASSTGLREQFF. CDR3 in DNA: TGTGCCAGCAGTACGGGACTTAGGGAGCAGTTCTTC.